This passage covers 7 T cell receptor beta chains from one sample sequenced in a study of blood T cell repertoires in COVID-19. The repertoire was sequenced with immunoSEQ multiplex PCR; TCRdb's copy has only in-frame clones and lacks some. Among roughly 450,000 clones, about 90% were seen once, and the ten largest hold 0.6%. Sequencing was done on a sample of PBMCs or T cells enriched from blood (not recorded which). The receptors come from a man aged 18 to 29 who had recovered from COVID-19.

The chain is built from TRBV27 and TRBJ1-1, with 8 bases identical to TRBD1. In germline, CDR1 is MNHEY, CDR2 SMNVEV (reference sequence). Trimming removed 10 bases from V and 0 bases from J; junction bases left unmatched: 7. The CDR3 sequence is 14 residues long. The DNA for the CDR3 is TGTGCCATCCAGGGGGCCCTTATGAACACTGAAGCTTTCTTT. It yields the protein CAIQGALMNTEAFF.

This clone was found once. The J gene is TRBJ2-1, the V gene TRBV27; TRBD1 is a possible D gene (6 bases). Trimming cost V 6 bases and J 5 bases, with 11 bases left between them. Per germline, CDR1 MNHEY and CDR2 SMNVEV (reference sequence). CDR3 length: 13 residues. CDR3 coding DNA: TGTGCCAGCAGCAGGGCAGGGGACAATGAGCAGTTCTTC. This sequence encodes CASSRAGDNEQFF.

DNA for the CDR3: TGTGCCAGCAGCGCGCCCAGGGGGGACATTAATTCACCCCTCCACTTT. Its protein product is CASSAPRGDINSPLHF. V and J are TRBV28 and TRBJ1-6; 7 bases map to TRBD1. Germline CDR1 reads MDHEN; CDR2 reads SYDVKM. CDR3 length: 16 residues. The trim removed 6 bases at V and 6 bases at J, leaving 11 bases unmatched.

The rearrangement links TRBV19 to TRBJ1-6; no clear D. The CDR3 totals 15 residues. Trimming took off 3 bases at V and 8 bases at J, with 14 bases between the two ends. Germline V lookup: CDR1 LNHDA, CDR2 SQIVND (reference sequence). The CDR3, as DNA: TGTGCCAGTAGTATCGCGGGGTTTGAGGATTCACCCCTCCACTTT. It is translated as CASSIAGFEDSPLHF.

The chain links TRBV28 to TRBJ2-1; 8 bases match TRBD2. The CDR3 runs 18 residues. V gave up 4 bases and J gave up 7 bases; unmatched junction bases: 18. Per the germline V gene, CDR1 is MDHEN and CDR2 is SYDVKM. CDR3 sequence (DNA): TGTGCCAGCAGTTCTACAGGGATGCCGGGACTAGGGTATAATGAGCAGTTCTTC. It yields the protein CASSSTGMPGLGYNEQFF.

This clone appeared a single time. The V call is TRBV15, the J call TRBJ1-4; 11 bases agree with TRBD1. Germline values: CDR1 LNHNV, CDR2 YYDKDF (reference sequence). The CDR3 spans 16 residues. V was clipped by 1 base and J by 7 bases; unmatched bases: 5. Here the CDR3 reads CATSRGAGTGGEKLFF. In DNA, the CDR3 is TGTGCCACCAGCAGAGGGGCCGGGACAGGGGGTGAAAAACTGTTTTTT. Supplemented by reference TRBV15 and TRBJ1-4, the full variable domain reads DAMVIQNPRYQVTQFGKPVTLSCSQTLNHNVMYWYQQKSSQAPKLLFHYYDKDFNNEADTPDNFQSRRPNTSFCFLDIRSPGLGDTAMYLCATSRGAGTGGEKLFFGSGTQLSVL.

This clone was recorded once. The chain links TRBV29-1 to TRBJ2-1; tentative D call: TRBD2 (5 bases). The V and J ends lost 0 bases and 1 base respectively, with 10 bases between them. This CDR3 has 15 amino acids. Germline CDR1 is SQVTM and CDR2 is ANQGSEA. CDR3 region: CSVEDQRESYNEQFF. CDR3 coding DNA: TGCAGCGTTGAAGATCAGAGGGAGTCCTACAATGAGCAGTTCTTC.